This TCR beta chain stems from a study of blood T cell repertoires in COVID-19. The method was immunoSEQ multiplex PCR; TCRdb's version includes in-frame clones alone and lacks a portion of them. This sample carries roughly 200,000 clones, more than 75% of them seen once, and the ten largest clones take 8.6%. V was trimmed by 7 bases and J by 7 bases, leaving 23 bases between them. Germline lookup yields CDR1 MNHEY and CDR2 SVGEGT. The CDR3 is 16 residues long. The sequence derives from a woman in her forties or fifties with active or convalescent COVID-19. Sequenced material: peripheral blood. The chain combines TRBV6-2 or TRBV6-3 with TRBJ2-1; tentative D call: TRBD2 (7 bases). CDR3 in DNA: TGTGCCAGCACCCCTCCGGGGGGCCCTAACCGGAATGAGCAGTTCTTC. Protein product: CASTPPGGPNRNEQFF.